The clone carrying this T cell receptor beta chain was seen many times. The antigen is unknown. The authors obtained over 95% purity in all sorted populations. Between the trimmed V and J ends, which lost 0 bases and 0 bases, there was a span of 15 bases. This CDR3 spans 17 amino acids. This specimen belongs to a study of beta chain features in type 1 diabetes. General study points: Type 1 diabetes patients had fewer VDJ junction insertions and more deletions. PCR might favor shorter templates, equally in patients and controls.

cDNA synthesis used the whole RNA isolate, giving expressed TCRB sequences. Assay: immunoSEQ multiplex PCR; the TCRdb copy retains only in-frame clones and omits some. The profile shows roughly 300,000 clones, 8% of them singletons. The sample taken for sequencing was central memory CD4+ T cells from blood. The chain links TRBV23-1 to TRBJ2-7; D call uncertain. TRBV23-1 is reported as an ORF; its role is uncertain. The TCR originated in a woman younger than 35 in good health. CDR3 bases: TGCGCCAGCAGTCAATCCCTCAACCAGGAGAGCTCCTACGAGCAGTACTTC. This codes for CASSQSLNQESSYEQYF.